Shown below are 6 T cell receptor beta chains from a single sample sequenced in a study of blood T cell repertoires in COVID-19. The method was immunoSEQ multiplex PCR; TCRdb's version includes in-frame clones alone and lacks a portion of them. The sample yields about 72,000 clones, around nine tenths seen once. The sequencing sample was made of peripheral blood. Receptors were obtained from a woman aged 55-75 years with acute or convalescent COVID-19.

This chain uses TRBV13 with TRBJ2-3; 9 bases match TRBD1. The CDR3 consists of 15 residues. Germline V gene data show CDR1 as PRHDT and CDR2 as FYEKMQ (reference sequence). Trimming at V came to 5 bases and at J to 2 bases, leaving 5 bases not matched to a gene. CDR3: CASSRGQGPTDTQYF. The CDR3 DNA reads TGTGCCAGCAGCCGTGGACAGGGGCCCACAGATACGCAGTATTTT.

The chain employs TRBV5-1 and TRBJ2-7; TRBD1 aligns across 10 bases. This CDR3 has 16 residues. J was trimmed by 3 bases and V by 0 bases; bases with no gene match: 6. CDR1 and CDR2 from the germline V gene are SGHRS and YFSETQ. This CDR3 reads CASSLGGGTGDYEQYF. CDR3 DNA: TGCGCCAGCAGCTTGGGCGGCGGGACAGGGGACTACGAGCAGTACTTC. Combining the CDR3 with reference TRBV5-1 and TRBJ2-7 gives the whole variable domain KAGVTQTPRYLIKTRGQQVTLSCSPISGHRSVSWYQQTPGQGLQFLFEYFSETQRNKGNFPGRFSGRQFSNSRSEMNVSTLELGDSALYLCASSLGGGTGDYEQYFGPGTRLTVT.

The CDR3 sequence: CASSFHRSYEQYF. CDR3 coding DNA: TGTGCCAGCAGTTTTCACAGATCCTACGAGCAGTACTTC. The J gene is TRBJ2-7, the V gene TRBV27; D is undetermined. The CDR3 consists of 13 residues. Germline CDR1 reads MNHEY; CDR2 reads SMNVEV (reference sequence). V was cut by 3 bases and J by 1 base, with 7 bases left in between.

The chain has TRBV5-1 and TRBJ2-5; 7 bases match TRBD1. Germline CDR1 is SGHRS and CDR2 is YFSETQ. Trimming removed 4 bases from V and 1 base from J; junction bases left unmatched: 1. The CDR3 spans 13 residues. The CDR3: CASSGTAQETQYF. The CDR3, as DNA: TGCGCCAGCAGCGGGACAGCCCAAGAGACCCAGTACTTC.

The chain recombines TRBV28 with TRBJ2-7, with a weak D call TRBD1 (6 bases). Per the germline V gene, CDR1 is MDHEN and CDR2 is SYDVKM. The CDR3 is 15 amino acids. V lost 6 bases, J lost 0 bases, and 15 bases lay in between. The CDR3: CASRQERQASYEQYF. The CDR3 DNA reads TGTGCCAGCAGACAAGAGAGACAGGCCTCCTACGAGCAGTACTTC.

This clone was observed a single time. The V gene is TRBV21-1, the J gene TRBJ1-5. TRBV21-1 is a listed pseudogene. The CDR3 runs 17 residues. The DNA of the CDR3 is TGTGCCAGCAGCAAAGGGGGGGGCAGGGGTCAATCCCAGCCCCAGCATTTT. Translated: CASSKGGGRGQSQPQHF.